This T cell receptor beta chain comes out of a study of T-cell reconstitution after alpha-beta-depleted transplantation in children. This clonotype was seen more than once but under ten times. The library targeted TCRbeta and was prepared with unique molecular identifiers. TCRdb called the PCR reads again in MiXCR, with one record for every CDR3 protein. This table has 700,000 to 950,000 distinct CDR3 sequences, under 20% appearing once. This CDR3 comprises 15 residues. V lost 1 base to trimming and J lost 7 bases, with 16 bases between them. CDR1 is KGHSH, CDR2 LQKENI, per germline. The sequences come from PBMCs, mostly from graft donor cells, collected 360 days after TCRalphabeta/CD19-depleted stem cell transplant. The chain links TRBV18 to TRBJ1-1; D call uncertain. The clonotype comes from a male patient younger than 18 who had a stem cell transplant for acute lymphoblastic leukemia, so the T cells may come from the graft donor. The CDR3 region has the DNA TGTGCCAGCTCACCACGTCAACAGCCGATCTTTGAAGCTTTCTTT. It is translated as CASSPRQQPIFEAFF.